The 30 T cell receptor beta chains below were found in one sample sequenced in a study of CXCR3-negative and CXCR3-positive naive CD8 T cells. The TRB libraries of cDNA were built by UMI-labeled 5' RACE. TCRdb re-analyzed the 5' RACE reads; it lists each CDR3 protein once, without DNA. The sample includes approximately 49,000 distinct CDR3 sequences. The sequenced material came from memory CD8+ T cells from blood. The receptor set was obtained from a human donor in good health. Some clones in this sample may be carry-over from other donors' samples.

The chain carries TRBV27 and TRBJ2-3; without DNA, the TCRdb call of TRBD1 cannot be checked. Germline V CDR1 and CDR2: MNHEY, SMNVEV (reference sequence). CDR3 length equals 13 residues. CDR3 sequence reads: CASTSRGTDTQYF.

This chain connects TRBV28 to TRBJ2-6; there is no DNA to check the TCRdb D call of TRBD2. CDR3 length: 15 residues. Germline V gene sequence: CDR1 MDHEN, CDR2 SYDVKM. The CDR3 spells CASSNSADGANVLTF.

V and J are TRBV28 and TRBJ2-1; the D gene TCRdb calls, TRBD2, cannot be checked with no DNA. Germline V CDR1 and CDR2: MDHEN, SYDVKM. The CDR3 is 18 amino acids. The CDR3 sequence is CASSQPGLAGVSYNEQFF.

The chain uses TRBV9 and TRBJ2-1. CDR1 and CDR2 (germline): SGDLS, YYNGEE. This CDR3 is built from 14 residues. CDR3 in amino acids: CASAAGGSYNEQFF.

This rearrangement joins TRBV12-3 or TRBV12-4 to TRBJ1-2; TCRdb's D call, TRBD1, is unchecked because there is no DNA. The CDR3 runs to 16 residues. The CDR3 is CASSSGAQLSEGGYTF.

The chain couples TRBV29-1 to TRBJ2-7. CDR1 and CDR2 from the germline V gene are SQVTM and ANQGSEA. This CDR3 comprises 12 residues. This CDR3 is CSVGVREYEQYF.

This chain connects TRBV12-3 or TRBV12-4 to TRBJ2-5; TCRdb's D call, TRBD1, is unchecked because there is no DNA. This CDR3 is 15 amino acids long. The CDR3 here is CASSFFRGLEETQYF.

The CDR3 is CASSDSAGGYYNEQFF. The rearrangement joins TRBV2 to TRBJ2-1. In germline, CDR1 is SNHLY, CDR2 FYNNEI. This CDR3 contains 16 residues. Together with reference TRBV2 and TRBJ2-1, the CDR3 gives the full variable domain: EPEVTQTPSHQVTQMGQEVILRCVPISNHLYFYWYRQILGQKVEFLVSFYNNEISEKSEIFDDQFSVERPDGSNFTLKIRSTKLEDSAMYFCASSDSAGGYYNEQFFGPGTRLTVL.

The CDR3 reads CASSGTGNSPLHF. The chain links TRBV7-6 to TRBJ1-6; checking the TCRdb D call of TRBD1 is not possible without DNA. This CDR3 is 13 amino acids long. Germline V gene lookup returns CDR1 SGHVS and CDR2 FNYEAQ.

The V gene is TRBV29-1, the J gene TRBJ1-1; the TCRdb call, TRBD1, lacks DNA for checking. The CDR3 has 13 amino acids. Germline-derived CDR1 and CDR2 are SQVTM and ANQGSEA. CDR3 sequence reads: CSVGPRVNTEAFF.

The rearrangement links TRBV23-1 to TRBJ1-5; TCRdb's D gene call, TRBD1, goes unchecked for lack of DNA. TRBV23-1 is marked as an open reading frame, function uncertain. CDR3 size: 19 residues. The CDR3 sequence is CASTHGQGDVQPSCQPQHF.

The V and J genes are TRBV28 and TRBJ2-2; TCRdb outputs TRBD2, but without DNA this stays unchecked. This CDR3 comprises 17 residues. Germline CDR1 reads MDHEN; CDR2 reads SYDVKM. The CDR3 loop reads CASSPNPIDYLTGELFF.

The chain combines TRBV25-1 with TRBJ1-2; the TCRdb D gene call, TRBD1, has no DNA to confirm it. Germline lookup yields CDR1 MGHDK and CDR2 SYGVNS. This CDR3 is 16 amino acids long. CDR3 protein: CASSEYFDQGLKGYTF.

The rearrangement uses TRBV5-5 and TRBJ2-5; TCRdb calls TRBD1, which cannot be checked without DNA. From germline, CDR1 is SGHKS and CDR2 YYEKEE (reference sequence). The CDR3 has 15 amino acids. CDR3 in amino acids: CASSPAKGGQETQYF.

The chain has TRBV7-9 and TRBJ1-2. The CDR3 has 13 residues. The germline CDR1 and CDR2 sequences are SEHNR and FQNEAQ (reference sequence). The CDR3 sequence is CASSPSAESGYTF.

The chain joins TRBV4-2 to TRBJ1-1; TCRdb calls TRBD1, which cannot be checked without DNA. The CDR3 runs to 14 residues. Per the germline V gene, CDR1 is LGHNA and CDR2 is YNFKEQ. CDR3: CASSHAGQGLEAFF.

The rearrangement uses TRBV4-1 and TRBJ1-5. Looked up from germline, CDR1 is MGHRA and CDR2 is YSYEKL. The CDR3 runs to 16 residues. This CDR3 is CASSQEGRQGRQPQHF.

The chain is built from TRBV9 and TRBJ2-7; the D call from TCRdb, TRBD1, cannot be confirmed without DNA. This CDR3 has 17 residues. Germline V lookup: CDR1 SGDLS, CDR2 YYNGEE. The CDR3: CASSVTGTGARGDEQYF. The full variable domain, its missing parts supplied by reference TRBV9 and TRBJ2-7, is DSGVTQTPKHLITATGQRVTLRCSPRSGDLSVYWYQQSLDQGLQFLIQYYNGEERAKGNILERFSAQQFPDLHSELNLSSLELGDSALYFCASSVTGTGARGDEQYFGPGTRLTVT.

This chain connects TRBV6-2 or TRBV6-3 to TRBJ1-1. The germline CDR1 and CDR2 sequences are MNHEY and SVGEGT. There are 11 residues in the CDR3. CDR3 loop: CASSYPTEAFF.

The rearrangement joins TRBV29-1 to TRBJ2-5. Per germline, CDR1 SQVTM and CDR2 ANQGSEA. This CDR3 has 13 residues. The CDR3 region is CSVDLGKEETQYF.

The rearrangement joins TRBV28 to TRBJ2-2; without DNA, the TCRdb call of TRBD1 cannot be checked. The CDR3 has 14 amino acids. The germline V gene has CDR1 MDHEN and CDR2 SYDVKM. The CDR3 spells CASSFGGDTGELFF.

The CDR3 sequence is CASSPSGQGAMTDTQYF. The rearrangement joins TRBV28 to TRBJ2-3; checking the TCRdb D call of TRBD1 is not possible without DNA. CDR3 size: 17 residues. CDR1 is MDHEN and CDR2 is SYDVKM in the germline V gene.

The chain combines TRBV4-1 with TRBJ2-7; TCRdb proposes TRBD1, but this gene call is untestable without DNA. Germline V lookup: CDR1 MGHRA, CDR2 YSYEKL. The CDR3 runs to 16 residues. This CDR3 is CASSQGGKTVIYEQYF.

V and J are TRBV29-1 and TRBJ2-1; TCRdb's D call, TRBD2, is unchecked because there is no DNA. CDR1 SQVTM and CDR2 ANQGSEA come from the germline V gene. The CDR3 is 15 residues long. CDR3 amino acids: CSGAGWDSFYNEQFF.

V is TRBV12-3 or TRBV12-4 and J is TRBJ1-2; the TCRdb call, TRBD1, lacks DNA for checking. The CDR3 loop spans 13 amino acids. CDR3 loop: CASGQGARYGYTF.

This clonotype ranks as medium-sized in terms of frequency. The CDR3 protein is CASSLDTTDTQYF. The rearrangement links TRBV11-3 to TRBJ2-3. In germline, CDR1 is SGHNT, CDR2 YENEEA. The CDR3 consists of 13 residues.

The rearrangement links TRBV6-4 to TRBJ1-6. From germline, CDR1 is MRHNA and CDR2 SNTAGT. The CDR3 extends over 13 amino acids. The CDR3 protein is CASSDSQNSPLHF.

This CDR3 is CASKALSGHNEQFF. The chain employs TRBV2 and TRBJ2-1; the TCRdb D gene call, TRBD1, has no DNA to confirm it. The CDR3 has 14 amino acids. The germline V gene encodes CDR1 SNHLY and CDR2 FYNNEI.

Here the CDR3 reads CASRGAGVEQYF. This sequence joins TRBV14 and TRBJ2-7; TCRdb designates TRBD1, a call that cannot be tested without DNA. Germline loops: CDR1 SGHDN, CDR2 FVKESK. This CDR3 region has 12 residues. Based on the CDR3 plus reference TRBV14 and TRBJ2-7, the full variable domain is EAGVTQFPSHSVIEKGQTVTLRCDPISGHDNLYWYRRVMGKEIKFLLHFVKESKQDESGMPNNRFLAERTGGTYSTLKVQPAELEDSGVYFCASRGAGVEQYFGPGTRLTVT.

The rearrangement links TRBV12-3 or TRBV12-4 to TRBJ1-1. The CDR3 extends over 13 amino acids. The CDR3 region is CASSLTLNTEAFF.